These T cell receptor beta chains were read from a single sample in a study of blood T cell repertoires in COVID-19. TCRdb keeps only in-frame clones here, not all; method: immunoSEQ multiplex PCR. The sample lists fewer than 200,000 clones, 85% occurring once. Material for sequencing was peripheral blood. These TCRs come from a human donor with acute or convalescent COVID-19. The donor label of this sample is uncertain. CDR3s include the opening cysteine and the closing phenylalanine or tryptophan. Fields, in order: V gene, J gene, D gene, clone size, CDR3 DNA, CDR3 protein. The D gene is left open where the match is weak. Size is omitted from some rows. Given values are once, few, many or a class for expanded clones.

TRBV6-2/TRBV6-3	TRBJ1-2	NA	few	TGTGCCAGCAGTACCGGTGACTATGGCTACACCTTC	CASSTGDYGYTF
TRBV4-1	TRBJ1-5	NA	NA	TGCGCCAGCAGCCCTTGGAGGGGTAGCAATCAGCCCCAGCATTTT	CASSPWRGSNQPQHF
TRBV6-5	TRBJ1-2	TRBD1	NA	TGTGCCAGCAGCCTTTACAAATCGGGACAGCTCTACACCTTC	CASSLYKSGQLYTF
TRBV27	TRBJ2-2	TRBD1	NA	TGTGCCAGCCGCAGGGGGCAGGAGAACACCGGGGAGCTGTTTTTT	CASRRGQENTGELFF
TRBV18	TRBJ1-5	NA	NA	TGTGCCAGCTCACCCCAGGGGTGTCAGCCCCAGCATTTT	CASSPQGCQPQHF
TRBV7-9	TRBJ2-1	NA	few	TGTGCCAGCAGCTTAGATGGAGGGACCTACAATGAGCAGTTCTTC	CASSLDGGTYNEQFF
TRBV7-2	TRBJ1-1	TRBD1	once	TGTGCCAGCAGCTTAGCCAGGGGGATAGCTTTCTTT	CASSLARGIAFF
TRBV11-2	TRBJ1-1	TRBD1	NA	TGTGCCAGCAGCCCCTGGGGACAGGGAAAACACACTGAAGCTTTCTTT	CASSPWGQGKHTEAFF
TRBV7-2	TRBJ2-1	TRBD1	once	TGTGCCAGCAGCTTAGACGGGACAGGGGTTGCCAATGAGCAGTTCTTC	CASSLDGTGVANEQFF
TRBV12-5	TRBJ2-5	NA	once	TGTGCTAGTGGTTTGGTCACCGTCCCCGGGAGTCCCAAAGAGACCCAGTACTTC	CASGLVTVPGSPKETQYF
TRBV10-3	TRBJ1-3	NA	NA	TGTGCCATCAGTAATCACCAACTGAGCTCTGGAAACACCATATATTTT	CAISNHQLSSGNTIYF
TRBV4-1	TRBJ1-2	TRBD1	few	TGCGCCAGCAGCCAAGGGGGACAGGGGCTCTATGGCTACACCTTC	CASSQGGQGLYGYTF
TRBV7-2	TRBJ1-2	NA	NA	TGTGCCACCAGGCCCGGGAACTATGGCTACACCTTC	CATRPGNYGYTF
TRBV7-2	TRBJ1-5	TRBD1	NA	TGTGCCAGCAGCTTAGTCTGGTCAGGGGGTAATCAGCCCCAGCATTTT	CASSLVWSGGNQPQHF
TRBV5-6	TRBJ1-2	NA	once	TGTGCCAGCAGCTTGGACAGGACAACTAACTATGGCTACACCTTC	CASSLDRTTNYGYTF
TRBV30	TRBJ1-1	NA	NA	TGTGCCTGGATCCAGGCTGAAGCTTTCTTT	CAWIQAEAFF
TRBV2	TRBJ1-1	NA	NA	TGTGCCAGCAGTGAACAGGGGATGAACACTGAAGCTTTCTTT	CASSEQGMNTEAFF
TRBV29-1	TRBJ1-4	NA	NA	TGCAGCGTTGCGGGGGGCCGGAATGAAAAACTGTTTTTT	CSVAGGRNEKLFF
TRBV7-2	TRBJ2-5	TRBD1	NA	TGTGCCAGCAGCGTAGAACAGGGGGCGGGAAAGACCCAGTACTTC	CASSVEQGAGKTQYF
TRBV7-2	TRBJ1-1	NA	once	TGTGCCAGCAGCTTATACCCGACATCGGCTTTCTTT	CASSLYPTSAFF
TRBV9	TRBJ2-2	TRBD2	once	TGTGCCAGCAGCGAATTAGCGGGGGGCTTGACCGGGGAGCTGTTTTTT	CASSELAGGLTGELFF
TRBV6-5	TRBJ2-7	NA	NA	TGTGCCAGCAGCCGAACGCTTACAGGGACCTACGAGCAGTACTTC	CASSRTLTGTYEQYF
TRBV7-9	TRBJ2-5	TRBD2	NA	TGTGCCAGCATATTAGCGGGGGGGTCGAGGGAGACCCAGTACTTC	CASILAGGSRETQYF
TRBV7-8	TRBJ1-1	TRBD1	NA	TGTGCCAGCAGCTTAGTAGCGGACAGGGGAGCGAACACTGAAGCTTTCTTT	CASSLVADRGANTEAFF
TRBV6-5	TRBJ1-4	TRBD1	NA	TGTGCCAGCAATCTGATGGGACAGGGGGCAGAAAAACTGTTTTTT	CASNLMGQGAEKLFF
TRBV30	TRBJ1-5	NA	few	TGTGCCTGGAGTGTGCCAGGCCCTCACGGTGGCTTAAATCAGCCCCAGCATTTT	CAWSVPGPHGGLNQPQHF
TRBV30	TRBJ1-1	TRBD1	NA	TGTGCCTGGAGGCCCGGGACAGGGGGCTCAACAAAAGCTTTCTTT	CAWRPGTGGSTKAFF
TRBV6-5	TRBJ2-2	TRBD1	NA	TGTGCCAGCAGTTATACAGGGGCGAGAAACACCGGGGAGCTGTTTTTT	CASSYTGARNTGELFF
TRBV12-5	TRBJ2-5	NA	NA	TGTGCTAGTGGTTTGGGACAGAAACCTTTGTACCAAGAGACCCAGTACTTC	CASGLGQKPLYQETQYF
TRBV5-4	TRBJ2-5	TRBD2	NA	TGTGCCAGCAGCTTGGTAGCGGGGGGGGGAGAGACCCAGTACTTC	CASSLVAGGGETQYF
TRBV27	TRBJ1-6	NA	NA	TGTGCCAGCGTCGTACAGGGTTGGAATTCACCCCTCCACTTT	CASVVQGWNSPLHF
TRBV6-5	TRBJ1-1	TRBD1	NA	TGTGCCGGCTCAGGGGGTTCGAGCACTGAAGCTTTCTTT	CAGSGGSSTEAFF
TRBV27	TRBJ2-3	TRBD2	NA	TGTGCCAGCAGTTTCAAAGGGGCGGGGGGCACAGATACGCAGTATTTT	CASSFKGAGGTDTQYF
TRBV7-9	TRBJ1-4	NA	NA	TGTGCCAGCAGCCCAAGACAACTTTGGTGGTTATATTGTAATGAAAAACTGTTTTTT	CASSPRQLWWLYCNEKLFF
TRBV4-1	TRBJ2-7	TRBD2	NA	TGCGCCAGCAGCCAAGGGCGCTTGACTAGCGGGGGCGGTTACGAGCAGTACTTC	CASSQGRLTSGGGYEQYF
TRBV14	TRBJ2-7	TRBD1	once	TGTGCCAGCAGCCAAGCCAGGACAGGGGCTTTCGAGCAGTACTTC	CASSQARTGAFEQYF
TRBV5-1	TRBJ1-1	TRBD1	NA	TGCGCCAGCAGCCCTAGGACAGGGACGCCTACTGAAGCTTTCTTT	CASSPRTGTPTEAFF
TRBV12-3/TRBV12-4	TRBJ1-1	NA	NA	TGTGCCAGCAGTTTAGTGGCGGGCACTGAAGCTTTCTTT	CASSLVAGTEAFF
TRBV7-3	TRBJ2-3	TRBD2	few	TGTGCCAGCAGTCTAACTAGCGTAAGCACAGATACGCAGTATTTT	CASSLTSVSTDTQYF
TRBV18	TRBJ1-6	TRBD1	NA	TGTGCCAGCTCAGGGCAGGGGGAACGATTTGCACCCCTCCACTTT	CASSGQGERFAPLHF
TRBV6-6	TRBJ1-2	NA	NA	TGTGCCAGCAGCCCCCCCGGCAGGGAAGAGTATGGCTACACCTTC	CASSPPGREEYGYTF
TRBV4-2	TRBJ1-3	NA	NA	TGTGCCAGCAGCCAAGGGTCAGGGGCGCTTTCTGGAAACACCATATATTTT	CASSQGSGALSGNTIYF
TRBV5-1	TRBJ1-3	NA	NA	TGCGCCAGCAGCTTGGCGCAGGGAGGCGCTGGAAACACCATATATTTT	CASSLAQGGAGNTIYF
TRBV15	TRBJ1-3	NA	NA	TGTGCCACCAGCAGAGATCTGGACATCTACGGAAACACCATATATTTT	CATSRDLDIYGNTIYF
TRBV27	TRBJ1-4	NA	NA	TGTGCCAGCAGTTTTACGGGGGATGAAAAACTGTTTTTT	CASSFTGDEKLFF
TRBV28	TRBJ1-5	NA	once	TGTGCCAGCAGTTTGGGGGACTGGAGCAATCAGCCCCAGCATTTT	CASSLGDWSNQPQHF
TRBV5-5	TRBJ1-5	TRBD1	NA	TGTGCCAGCAGCACCGGGACAGGGAATAGCAATCAGCCCCAGCATTTT	CASSTGTGNSNQPQHF